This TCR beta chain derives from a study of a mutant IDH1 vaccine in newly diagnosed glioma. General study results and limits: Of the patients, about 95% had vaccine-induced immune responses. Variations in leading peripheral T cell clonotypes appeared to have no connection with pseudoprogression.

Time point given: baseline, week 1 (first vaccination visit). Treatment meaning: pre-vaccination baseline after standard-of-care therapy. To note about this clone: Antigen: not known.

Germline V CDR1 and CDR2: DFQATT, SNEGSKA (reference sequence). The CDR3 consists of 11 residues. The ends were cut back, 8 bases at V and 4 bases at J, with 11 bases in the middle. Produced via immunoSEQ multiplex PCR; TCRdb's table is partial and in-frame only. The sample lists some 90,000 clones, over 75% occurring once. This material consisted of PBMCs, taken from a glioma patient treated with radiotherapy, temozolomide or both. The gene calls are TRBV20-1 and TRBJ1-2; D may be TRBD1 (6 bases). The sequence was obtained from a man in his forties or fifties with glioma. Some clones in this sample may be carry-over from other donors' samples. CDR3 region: CSFQGSYGYTF. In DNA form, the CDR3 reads TGCAGTTTTCAGGGGAGCTATGGCTACACCTTC.